This record covers a single T cell receptor beta chain. What it recognizes is unknown. CDR3 length: 13 residues. Germline V lookup: CDR1 SQVTM, CDR2 ANQGSEA. The data are from a study of CXCR3-negative and CXCR3-positive naive CD8 T cells. As for the study in general: Summed over all libraries, TRB reads came to around 130 million, with about 1.5 +/- 0.3 million per library.

Whole-study findings and limits: Against CXCR3-negative naive cells, CXCR3-positive naive cells showed more hydrophobic TRB CDR3s. Memory CD8+ T cell repertoires were far less diverse than both naive subsets. CXCR3 levels fell partly with cryopreservation; most assays relied on fresh PBMCs.

Carrying UMI labels, the TRB cDNA libraries were prepared through 5' RACE. TCRdb reworked the 5' RACE reads into one entry per CDR3 protein, no DNA. The repertoire shows nearly 110,000 distinct CDR3 sequences; the top ten hold around 0.4%. The chain is built from TRBV29-1 and TRBJ1-1; as DNA is missing, the TRBD1 call by TCRdb cannot be tested. This TCR was sampled from a human donor in good health. Some clones in this sample may be carry-over from other donors' samples. Sequenced material: naive CXCR3+ CD8+ T cells from blood. Noted subset: CD45RO-CCR7+CD27+CD95- naive CD8+ T cells expressing CXCR3 (TNR3+). The CDR3 loop reads CSVEESSDRGAFF.